This entry lists 23 T cell receptor beta chains sequenced from one sample in a study of monozygotic twins with inflammatory bowel disease (dated by TCRdb to the late 2010s). The method behind the library was 5' RACE. Sequencing relied on an Illumina HiSeq 2500. Following reprocessing of the reads by TCRdb, the data hold one row per CDR3 protein sequence and no DNA is available. This sample's clone table shows approximately 160,000 distinct CDR3 sequences. The ten most abundant clones make up less than 7.5% of the sample. Source material: blood. The receptor source for this set is a human donor with ulcerative colitis or Crohn's disease, or a healthy co-twin of an affected twin (not recorded which).

The chain links TRBV20-1 to TRBJ2-7; TCRdb returns TRBD1, unconfirmable since there is no DNA. Germline V gives CDR1 DFQATT, CDR2 SNEGSKA (reference sequence). The CDR3 is 15 residues long. CDR3 region: CSATGTEGFSYEQYF.

The chain recombines TRBV20-1 with TRBJ1-5. This CDR3 spans 17 amino acids. From germline, CDR1 is DFQATT and CDR2 SNEGSKA (reference sequence). The CDR3 spells CSAKRDTRLFSNQPQHF.

V is TRBV7-2 and J is TRBJ1-5. The CDR3 consists of 15 residues. CDR1 is SGHTA, CDR2 FQGNSA, per germline. CDR3: CASSLDPRWNQPQHF.

The chain carries TRBV7-2 and TRBJ1-2; TCRdb outputs TRBD1, but without DNA this stays unchecked. Germline CDR1 and CDR2: SGHTA and FQGNSA. This CDR3 contains 13 residues. CDR3 residues: CASSFQQGYGYTF.

The chain links TRBV7-9 to TRBJ2-3; the D gene TCRdb calls, TRBD1, cannot be checked with no DNA. Looked up from germline, CDR1 is SEHNR and CDR2 is FQNEAQ (reference sequence). The CDR3 is 16 residues long. CDR3 loop: CASSFGDRDYTDTQYF.

CDR3 residues: CASKRWGGEQYF. This chain links TRBV6-6 with TRBJ2-7. CDR3 length: 12 residues. Germline-derived CDR1 and CDR2 are MNHNY and SVGAGI (reference sequence).

The CDR3 is CASRPSGANVLTF. The J gene is TRBJ2-6, the V gene TRBV25-1. The CDR3 has 13 residues. Per the germline V gene, CDR1 is MGHDK and CDR2 is SYGVNS.

The gene calls are TRBV20-1 and TRBJ1-2; TCRdb names TRBD1, which stays unverified in the absence of DNA. Per germline, CDR1 DFQATT and CDR2 SNEGSKA (reference sequence). This CDR3 is 16 amino acids long. CDR3 region: CSARDGVKGTANGYTF.

The chain is built from TRBV2 and TRBJ2-5; TCRdb indicates TRBD2, and absent DNA this call remains unverified. This CDR3 comprises 14 residues. Germline values: CDR1 SNHLY, CDR2 FYNNEI. CDR3 amino acids: CASTLGLAVETQYF.

The chain employs TRBV29-1 and TRBJ2-2; TCRdb gives TRBD2 as the D gene, but with no DNA this cannot be confirmed. CDR3 size: 12 residues. From germline, CDR1 is SQVTM and CDR2 ANQGSEA. CDR3 amino acids: CSVVLGGGELFF.

This sequence joins TRBV10-1 and TRBJ2-2; there is no DNA to check the TCRdb D call of TRBD1. The CDR3 length is 15 residues. Germline V gene data show CDR1 as WNHNN and CDR2 as SYGVQD (reference sequence). CDR3 amino acids: CASNPGQLNTGELFF.

The V call is TRBV9, the J call TRBJ2-7. Germline assignment: CDR1 SGDLS and CDR2 YYNGEE. The CDR3 spans 15 residues. CDR3 amino acids: CASSVGKQTYYEQYF.

The CDR3 spells CRAGQGYNEQFF. V usage is TRBV29-1 and J usage is TRBJ2-1; there is no DNA to check the TCRdb D call of TRBD1. The CDR3 runs 12 residues. CDR1 SQVTM and CDR2 ANQGSEA come from the germline V gene.

This chain joins TRBV7-6 and TRBJ1-1. Germline CDR1 and CDR2: SGHVS and FNYEAQ. The CDR3 spans 13 residues. This chain's CDR3 is CASVPSGRGEAFF.

The V call is TRBV20-1, the J call TRBJ1-5; no DNA is available, so the TRBD1 call from TCRdb remains unchecked. CDR1 is DFQATT, CDR2 SNEGSKA, per germline (reference sequence). This CDR3 has 14 residues. The CDR3 protein is CSARSDRMGQPQHF.

The rearrangement joins TRBV4-1 to TRBJ1-3. There are 17 residues in the CDR3. Germline assignment: CDR1 MGHRA and CDR2 YSYEKL. The CDR3 sequence: CASSQVDMGFSGNTIYF.

This chain links TRBV7-6 with TRBJ2-1; TCRdb names TRBD2, which stays unverified in the absence of DNA. This CDR3 has 15 residues. CDR1 is SGHVS and CDR2 is FNYEAQ in the germline V gene. The CDR3 loop reads CASSPNLGTHNEQLF.

The rearrangement links TRBV11-2 to TRBJ1-6. The CDR3 covers 12 residues. Per the germline V gene, CDR1 is SGHAT and CDR2 is FQNNGV. CDR3 sequence reads: CASSHLNSPLHF.

V usage is TRBV5-1 and J usage is TRBJ1-6; the TCRdb D gene call, TRBD1, has no DNA to confirm it. This CDR3 is 14 amino acids long. Germline values: CDR1 SGHRS, CDR2 YFSETQ. This chain's CDR3 is CASSAGELNSPLHF.

This chain uses TRBV18 with TRBJ1-1; TCRdb selects TRBD1, and the lack of DNA leaves this call unchecked. This CDR3 contains 13 residues. Per the germline V gene, CDR1 is KGHSH and CDR2 is LQKENI. CDR3 sequence reads: CASSGQGHTEAFF.

The chain joins TRBV6-1 to TRBJ2-7. The CDR3 is 13 amino acids. CDR1 is MNHNS, CDR2 SASEGT, per germline. The CDR3 sequence is CASIGAGLNEQYF.

This chain connects TRBV29-1 to TRBJ1-2. Germline CDR1 is SQVTM and CDR2 is ANQGSEA. The CDR3 length is 14 residues. CDR3 in amino acids: CSALAGTANYGYTF.

The chain uses TRBV19 and TRBJ2-3; TCRdb reports TRBD1, a call that lacks DNA to check it against. Germline V lookup: CDR1 LNHDA, CDR2 SQIVND (reference sequence). The CDR3 extends over 17 amino acids. The CDR3 loop is CASRLQDTTSGTDTQYF.